The next 19 T cell receptor beta chains were all read from a single sample in a study of T cells in localized non-small cell lung cancer. Clones were read by immunoSEQ multiplex PCR, and TCRdb kept only the in-frame ones, dropping some. The sample carries roughly 30,000 clones, around nine tenths recorded once. The sample was peripheral blood, taken before any cancer treatment. Receptors originate from a female donor at least 60 years old with stage I lung adenocarcinoma.

The chain has TRBV11-2 and TRBJ2-1; 14 nucleotides align to TRBD2. The CDR3 spans 18 residues. Germline-derived CDR1 and CDR2 are SGHAT and FQNNGV. Unmatched junction bases numbered 12, after V lost 8 bases and J lost 3 bases. The CDR3 coding sequence is TGTGCCAGCCGCACGGGACTAGCGGGAGAGGGGCACTACAATGAGCAGTTCTTC. This codes for CASRTGLAGEGHYNEQFF.

The chain links TRBV7-2 to TRBJ1-2; 10 bases agree with TRBD1. The CDR3 has 16 amino acids. CDR1 and CDR2 from the germline V gene are SGHTA and FQGNSA. The V segment lost 4 bases and the J segment 2 bases; nucleotides outside the gene matches: 7. The CDR3 region is CASSYPGQGVNYGYTF. In DNA, the CDR3 is TGTGCCAGCAGCTACCCCGGACAGGGGGTGAACTATGGCTACACCTTC.

The V call is TRBV18, the J call TRBJ1-1; D not certain. Germline CDR1 is KGHSH and CDR2 is LQKENI. There are 15 residues in the CDR3. Trimming stripped 1 base from V and 5 bases from J, with 14 bases between. CDR3 region: CASSPLGLRDTEAFF. The CDR3 nucleotides are TGTGCCAGCTCACCACTCGGCCTCCGAGATACTGAAGCTTTCTTT.

The V gene is TRBV28, the J gene TRBJ1-4; D is unresolved. CDR1 and CDR2 (germline): MDHEN, SYDVKM. With 3 bases removed from V and 8 bases from J, the gap between germline ends came to 16 bases. This CDR3 has 15 residues. This CDR3 is CASSFGFGREEKLFF. CDR3 in DNA: TGTGCCAGCAGTTTTGGTTTTGGAAGGGAAGAAAAACTGTTTTTT.

This chain joins TRBV28 and TRBJ1-2, with D uncertain. Germline V gene lookup returns CDR1 MDHEN and CDR2 SYDVKM. The V end was cut by 4 bases, the J end by 4 bases, with 13 bases between. This CDR3 spans 14 amino acids. This chain's CDR3 is CASSSFHNFYGYTF. As DNA, the CDR3 is TGTGCCAGCAGTTCCTTCCATAATTTCTATGGCTACACCTTC.

This chain uses TRBV6-5 with TRBJ2-5, with TRBD1 as a possible D gene (6 bases). The V end was cut by 6 bases, the J end by 3 bases, with 11 bases between. The germline V gene has CDR1 MNHEY and CDR2 SVGAGI. The CDR3 is made up of 13 amino acids. The CDR3 sequence: CASSSPGEETQYF. As DNA, the CDR3 is TGTGCCAGCAGCTCTCCAGGGGAAGAGACCCAGTACTTC.

The CDR3 region is CASSGGGYQETQYF. CDR3 DNA: TGTGCCAGCAGCGGGGGGGGATACCAAGAGACCCAGTACTTC. This chain links TRBV5-4 with TRBJ2-5, with 7 nucleotides matching TRBD2. Germline CDR1 is SGHNT and CDR2 is YYREEE (reference sequence). The CDR3 has 14 residues. V was clipped by 4 bases and J by 0 bases; unmatched bases: 3. The full variable domain, its missing parts supplied by reference TRBV5-4 and TRBJ2-5, is ETGVTQSPTHLIKTRGQQVTLRCSSQSGHNTVSWYQQALGQGPQFIFQYYREEENGRGNFPPRFSGLQFPNYSSELNVNALELDDSALYLCASSGGGYQETQYFGPGTRLLVL.

The rearrangement links TRBV28 to TRBJ2-4; TRBD2 agrees at 9 bases. Germline assignment: CDR1 MDHEN and CDR2 SYDVKM. The V and J ends lost 4 bases and 5 bases, in that order; junction bases with no gene match: 15. The CDR3 runs to 18 residues. The CDR3 here is CASSWEAGGPIFENIQYF. For the CDR3, the DNA is TGTGCCAGCAGTTGGGAGGCGGGAGGGCCGATATTCGAAAACATTCAGTACTTC.

The CDR3 spells CAHGAKAQETQYF. In DNA form, the CDR3 reads TGTGCCCATGGGGCTAAAGCACAAGAGACCCAGTACTTC. J is TRBJ2-5 and V is TRBV6-1, with a possible D match to TRBD1 (5 bases). This CDR3 spans 13 amino acids. Looked up from germline, CDR1 is MNHNS and CDR2 is SASEGT. V gave up 11 bases and J gave up 2 bases, with 15 bases separating them.

This sequence joins TRBV7-6 and TRBJ2-5; either TRBD1 or TRBD2 may supply D (7 bases each). The CDR3 runs 16 residues. Germline CDR1 is SGHVS and CDR2 is FNYEAQ. Deletions cut 3 bases from V and 5 bases from J, with 19 bases between. The CDR3 spells CASSLQGGAGGETQYF. The DNA for the CDR3 is TGTGCCAGCAGCTTGCAGGGGGGGGCTGGGGGGGAGACCCAGTACTTC.

The genes are TRBV12-5 and TRBJ2-3; D remains ambiguous. V shed 2 bases and J shed 2 bases, with 5 bases lying between them. CDR1 is LGHNT, CDR2 FRNRAP, per germline. The length of the CDR3 is 13 residues. CDR3 protein: CASGLPITDTQYF. CDR3 coding DNA: TGTGCTAGTGGTTTGCCCATCACAGATACGCAGTATTTT.

The chain uses TRBV7-9 and TRBJ1-4; D is unresolved. The CDR3 consists of 13 residues. Looked up from germline, CDR1 is SEHNR and CDR2 is FQNEAQ (reference sequence). V lost 5 bases and J lost 8, with 12 bases in between. DNA for the CDR3: TGTGCCAGCAGCCCCCCGATGGGGGAAAAACTGTTTTTT. Translation gives CASSPPMGEKLFF.

V usage is TRBV15 and J usage is TRBJ2-7; tentatively, D is TRBD2 (6 bases). This CDR3 has 14 amino acids. CDR1 is LNHNV, CDR2 YYDKDF, per germline (reference sequence). With 8 bases removed from V and 0 bases from J, the gap between germline ends came to 14 bases. The CDR3 protein is CATAGLSSSYEQYF. The CDR3 nucleotides are TGTGCCACCGCGGGGCTTTCTAGCTCCTACGAGCAGTACTTC.

This clone has a single count. The chain has TRBV6-6 and TRBJ1-1; 8 nucleotides line up with TRBD1. The CDR3 length is 16 residues. Germline V CDR1 and CDR2: MNHNY, SVGAGI (reference sequence). Germline trimming cut 0 bases from V and 3 bases from J; bases unmatched to any gene: 6. This CDR3 is CASSYSTGGGYTEAFF. The CDR3, as DNA: TGTGCCAGCAGTTACTCCACAGGGGGTGGTTACACTGAAGCTTTCTTT.

The chain has TRBV28 and TRBJ1-1; D not certain. The CDR3 runs to 12 residues. CDR1 and CDR2 (germline): MDHEN, SYDVKM. Trimming removed 10 bases at V and 0 bases at J, with 9 bases between. This chain's CDR3 is CATKDLNTEAFF. CDR3 bases: TGTGCCACCAAGGATCTGAACACTGAAGCTTTCTTT.

V usage is TRBV7-2 and J usage is TRBJ1-5; D not certain. CDR1 and CDR2 from the germline V gene are SGHTA and FQGNSA. CDR3 size: 13 residues. Trimming stripped 5 bases from V and 11 bases from J, with 16 bases between. Written as DNA, the CDR3 is TGTGCCAGCAGCCGCTGGGCCGGTCGGGCCCAGCATTTT. It yields the protein CASSRWAGRAQHF.

The rearrangement uses TRBV7-5 and TRBJ2-7; TRBD2 was called by the table and not checked on the DNA. TRBV7-5 is tagged as a pseudogene. The CDR3 sequence is 15 residues long. The CDR3 is CVRSPPDSGSYEQYF. CDR3 bases: TGTGTCAGAAGCCCGCCCGACTCCGGCTCCTACGAGCAGTACTTC.

The chain combines TRBV30 with TRBJ2-5; D could derive from TRBD1 or TRBD2 (5 bases each). The V end lost 3 bases, the J end lost 2 bases, and 19 bases lay between the germline ends. CDR1 GTSNPN and CDR2 SVGIG come from the germline V gene (reference sequence). The CDR3 sequence is 16 residues long. The DNA for the CDR3 is TGTGCCTGGAGCGCGCCGGGACGTACGTTTCAAGAGACCCAGTACTTC. Its protein product is CAWSAPGRTFQETQYF.

The chain uses TRBV9 and TRBJ2-3, with D uncertain. The V gene lost 4 bases and the J gene lost 6 bases, with 15 bases spanning the gap. Germline-derived CDR1 and CDR2 are SGDLS and YYNGEE. The CDR3 runs to 14 residues. The CDR3 nucleotides read TGTGCCAGCAGCCAAACTCGGACGAGGGATACGCAGTATTTT. Translation gives CASSQTRTRDTQYF. The full variable domain, in which reference TRBV9 and TRBJ2-3 provide the parts outside the CDR3, is DSGVTQTPKHLITATGQRVTLRCSPRSGDLSVYWYQQSLDQGLQFLIQYYNGEERAKGNILERFSAQQFPDLHSELNLSSLELGDSALYFCASSQTRTRDTQYFGPGTRLTVL.